Below, 25 T cell receptor beta chains from the same sample are listed, as sequenced in a study of a mutant IDH1 vaccine in newly diagnosed glioma. Produced via immunoSEQ multiplex PCR; TCRdb's table is partial and in-frame only. The repertoire holds approximately 58,000 clones, with roughly 80% as singletons. Their antigen targets remain unknown. Specified time point: week 47, end of study. The study gave 300 ug of mutant IDH1 20-mer peptide per vaccine dose, with topical imiquimod. The input for sequencing was PBMCs, taken from a glioma patient whose treatment included an IDH1 peptide vaccine. These receptors all stem from a man younger than 40 with glioma.

This clone was seen once. The chain combines TRBV19 with TRBJ1-6, with D maybe TRBD1 (5 bases). The germline V and J ends were trimmed by 3 bases and 6 bases, with 12 bases remaining between them. CDR3 length: 15 residues. Germline V gene sequence: CDR1 LNHDA, CDR2 SQIVND (reference sequence). The CDR3 DNA reads as TGTGCCAGTAGTATTGCGGGGGTGACTAATTCACCCCTCCACTTT. Its translation is CASSIAGVTNSPLHF.

This sequence joins TRBV7-9 and TRBJ1-2; D not resolved. Trimming stripped 2 bases from V and 2 bases from J, with 6 bases between. CDR1 and CDR2 from the germline V gene are SEHNR and FQNEAQ (reference sequence). This CDR3 has 13 residues. The CDR3 DNA reads as TGTGCCAGCAGCTTACTAGGGAACTATGGCTACACCTTC. Protein: CASSLLGNYGYTF.

This chain uses TRBV5-1 with TRBJ1-1; D is possibly TRBD1 (6 bases). The CDR3 spans 14 residues. In germline, CDR1 is SGHRS, CDR2 YFSETQ. V shed 2 bases and J shed 1 base, with 9 bases lying between them. The CDR3 loop is CASSLDRSNTEAFF. CDR3 DNA: TGCGCCAGCAGCTTAGACAGGTCGAACACTGAAGCTTTCTTT.

This clone was seen a single time. This chain joins TRBV10-3 and TRBJ1-6, with D unclear. The germline V and J ends were trimmed by 0 bases and 8 bases, with 5 bases remaining between them. This CDR3 region has 13 residues. CDR1 and CDR2 from the germline V gene are ENHRY and SYGVKD. CDR3 nucleotides: TGTGCCATCAGTGAGTCGGTGGATTCACCCCTCCACTTT. It translates to CAISESVDSPLHF.

The V and J genes are TRBV18 and TRBJ1-4; D gene unclear. V was shortened by 4 bases and J by 4 bases, with 13 bases between the two germline ends. The CDR3 loop spans 15 amino acids. Germline values: CDR1 KGHSH, CDR2 LQKENI. The CDR3 is CASSLNGQDNEKLFF. The CDR3, as DNA: TGTGCCAGCTCACTCAACGGGCAGGATAATGAAAAACTGTTTTTT.

The V gene is TRBV27, the J gene TRBJ2-7; 8 bases align to TRBD1. CDR3 size: 13 residues. Per the germline V gene, CDR1 is MNHEY and CDR2 is SMNVEV (reference sequence). The V segment lost 6 bases and the J segment 3 bases; nucleotides outside the gene matches: 4. CDR3 sequence: CASSSGTGYEQYF. The DNA of the CDR3 is TGTGCCAGCAGCTCCGGGACAGGCTACGAGCAGTACTTC.

The chain links TRBV5-1 to TRBJ2-3; TRBD2 matches at 7 bases. Germline CDR1 reads SGHRS; CDR2 reads YFSETQ. There are 14 residues in the CDR3. V shed 4 bases and J 2 bases; nucleotides not matched to a gene: 4. The CDR3 DNA reads TGCGCCAGCAGCCGCGGGGGAATCACAGATACGCAGTATTTT. Translating it yields CASSRGGITDTQYF.

This sequence joins TRBV11-2 and TRBJ2-2, with 8 bases identical to TRBD1. V gave up 5 bases and J gave up 1 base; unmatched junction bases: 6. The CDR3 loop spans 16 amino acids. Germline CDR1 is SGHAT and CDR2 is FQNNGV. CDR3 DNA: TGTGCCAGCAGCCCCTACGGGACAGGGAACACCGGGGAGCTGTTTTTT. Protein sequence: CASSPYGTGNTGELFF. The variable domain in full, with the rest retrieved from reference TRBV11-2 and TRBJ2-2, is EAGVAQSPRYKIIEKRQSVAFWCNPISGHATLYWYQQILGQGPKLLIQFQNNGVVDDSQLPKDRFSAERLKGVDSTLKIQPAKLEDSAVYLCASSPYGTGNTGELFFGEGSRLTVL.

This chain connects TRBV29-1 to TRBJ2-6, with 8 bases lining up with TRBD1. Losses at the gene ends were 7 bases for V and 0 bases for J; bases not matched to a gene: 14. Germline V gene sequence: CDR1 SQVTM, CDR2 ANQGSEA. The CDR3 is 18 amino acids. The CDR3 reads CSEIIGTGYFSGANVLTF. For the CDR3, the DNA is TGCAGCGAGATAATCGGGACAGGATATTTCTCTGGGGCCAACGTCCTGACTTTC.

The chain recombines TRBV11-2 with TRBJ2-7, with TRBD1 matching 8 bases. The length of the CDR3 is 15 residues. In germline, CDR1 is SGHAT, CDR2 FQNNGV. V was pared by 4 bases and J by 4 bases, with 9 bases of the junction left unmatched. The CDR3 sequence is CASSWETGESYEQYF. Here the CDR3 DNA reads TGTGCCAGCAGCTGGGAGACAGGGGAGTCTTACGAGCAGTACTTC.

The gene calls are TRBV4-1 and TRBJ2-7; 10 nucleotides align to TRBD2. V was clipped by 1 base and J by 3 bases; unmatched bases: 6. The CDR3 has 16 amino acids. Germline assignment: CDR1 MGHRA and CDR2 YSYEKL. CDR3 protein: CASSQGAGGPYYEQYF. DNA of the CDR3: TGCGCCAGCAGCCAAGGAGCGGGGGGGCCTTACTACGAGCAGTACTTC.

V and J are TRBV11-2 and TRBJ1-2, with D possibly matching TRBD1 (6 bases). V gave up 2 bases and J gave up 5 bases, with 24 bases separating them. This CDR3 has 18 amino acids. In germline, CDR1 is SGHAT, CDR2 FQNNGV. This chain's CDR3 is CASSLSRSKGGKSYGYTF. CDR3 bases: TGTGCCAGCAGCTTAAGTCGATCCAAAGGGGGAAAATCTTATGGCTACACCTTC.

The sample holds a few counts of this clone. The chain uses TRBV18 and TRBJ1-5, with D maybe TRBD1 (6 bases). The V gene lost 4 bases and the J gene lost 5 bases, with 18 bases spanning the gap. CDR1 KGHSH and CDR2 LQKENI come from the germline V gene. The CDR3 loop spans 16 amino acids. As DNA, the CDR3 is TGTGCCAGCTCACTACTACAGGGCCCCCAGGATCAGCCCCAGCATTTT. Residues: CASSLLQGPQDQPQHF.

The CDR3 nucleotides are TGTGCCAGCGCGGGGTTCTACGAGCAGTACTTC. The encoded protein is CASAGFYEQYF. V gene TRBV2 combines with J gene TRBJ2-7, with D perhaps matching TRBD2 (6 bases). This CDR3 region has 11 residues. Per the germline V gene, CDR1 is SNHLY and CDR2 is FYNNEI. The germline V and J ends were trimmed by 8 bases and 3 bases, with 8 bases remaining between them.

This clone has a handful of counts. V and J are TRBV7-9 and TRBJ1-5, with 10 bases that match TRBD1. Germline V gene data show CDR1 as SEHNR and CDR2 as FQNEAQ (reference sequence). Trimming cost V 4 bases and J 3 bases; bases outside gene matches: 3. The CDR3 is 15 amino acids. The CDR3 reads CASSSDRGPNQPQHF. DNA of the CDR3: TGTGCCAGCAGCTCCGACAGGGGGCCCAATCAGCCCCAGCATTTT.

The chain has TRBV7-9 and TRBJ1-4; 11 nucleotides line up with TRBD1. The CDR3 covers 17 residues. Per the germline V gene, CDR1 is SEHNR and CDR2 is FQNEAQ (reference sequence). Trimming cost V 2 bases and J 6 bases; bases outside gene matches: 8. CDR3 in amino acids: CASSLTTAGQGDEKLFF. The CDR3 DNA reads TGTGCCAGCAGCTTAACGACAGCGGGACAGGGGGATGAAAAACTGTTTTTT.

V and J are TRBV7-9 and TRBJ2-1; TRBD2 matches 16 bases. With V trimmed by 6 bases and J by 0 bases, 8 bases remained unmatched. The CDR3 is 19 amino acids. The germline V gene has CDR1 SEHNR and CDR2 FQNEAQ (reference sequence). The CDR3 DNA reads as TGTGCCAGCAGGACCGGGACTAGCGGGGGGGCCCCCTCCTACAATGAGCAGTTCTTC. Amino acids: CASRTGTSGGAPSYNEQFF. Drawing the rest from reference TRBV7-9 and TRBJ2-1, the complete variable domain is DTGVSQNPRHKITKRGQNVTFRCDPISEHNRLYWYRQTLGQGPEFLTYFQNEAQLEKSRLLSDRFSAERPKGSFSTLEIQRTEQGDSAMYLCASRTGTSGGAPSYNEQFFGPGTRLTVL.

The gene calls are TRBV6-5 and TRBJ1-1; TRBD1 aligns across 9 bases. With 5 bases clipped from V and 4 bases from J, the junction kept 2 bases outside the gene matches. This CDR3 comprises 13 residues. Germline V gives CDR1 MNHEY, CDR2 SVGAGI. CDR3 sequence (DNA): TGTGCCAGCAGTCAGACAGGGGGCACTGAAGCTTTCTTT. Translated: CASSQTGGTEAFF.

This clone turned up a few times. V and J are TRBV5-1 and TRBJ1-1; the D is unclear. Looked up from germline, CDR1 is SGHRS and CDR2 is YFSETQ. CDR3 size: 13 residues. V was clipped by 0 bases and J by 5 bases, with 8 bases between them. CDR3 bases: TGCGCCAGCAGCTTGGCTTACGAGACTGAAGCTTTCTTT. It specifies CASSLAYETEAFF.

This chain links TRBV7-8 with TRBJ2-7; no reliable D call. Germline V gene sequence: CDR1 SGHVS, CDR2 FQNEAQ. Trimming shortened V by 2 bases and J by 4 bases, and 12 bases separated the two germline ends. The CDR3 spans 14 residues. The CDR3: CASSLSRNYYEQYF. For the CDR3, the DNA is TGTGCCAGCAGCTTAAGCCGTAATTATTACGAGCAGTACTTC.

In this sample, this clone turned up once. The CDR3 region has the DNA TGCGCCAGCAGTGATGCCGGGACTAGCGGGGCGGCCTACGAGCAGTACTTC. Translating it yields CASSDAGTSGAAYEQYF. The chain joins TRBV10-1 to TRBJ2-5; 13 nucleotides align to TRBD2. The J call is doubtful: the DNA matches TRBJ2-7 better. The CDR3 extends over 17 amino acids. Germline V gene lookup returns CDR1 WNHNN and CDR2 SYGVQD (reference sequence).

This clone was recorded once. V is TRBV7-2 and J is TRBJ2-7, with D possibly being TRBD1 (6 bases). This CDR3 is built from 17 residues. Germline V gene sequence: CDR1 SGHTA, CDR2 FQGNSA. V gave up 2 bases and J gave up 0 bases, with 17 bases separating them. The CDR3 protein is CASSLILVTGSSYEQYF. The CDR3 DNA reads as TGTGCCAGCAGCTTAATTTTGGTAACAGGGAGCTCCTACGAGCAGTACTTC.

The CDR3 protein is CASSLAGWTSGPSYNEQFF. The CDR3 DNA reads as TGTGCCAGCAGCTTGGCCGGTTGGACTAGCGGGCCCTCCTACAATGAGCAGTTCTTC. The V gene is TRBV5-4, the J gene TRBJ2-1, with 11 nucleotides matching TRBD2. Germline values: CDR1 SGHNT, CDR2 YYREEE (reference sequence). The CDR3 runs to 19 residues. Germline trimming cut 0 bases from V and 0 bases from J; bases unmatched to any gene: 8.

The J gene is TRBJ2-3, the V gene TRBV5-6, with 8 positions matching TRBD2. With V trimmed by 2 bases and J by 3 bases, 11 bases remained unmatched. The length of the CDR3 is 17 residues. Germline V lookup: CDR1 SGHDT, CDR2 YYEEEE. CDR3 coding DNA: TGTGCCAGCAGCTTTTTCCGGCGGGGGGCCCTTACAGATACGCAGTATTTT. This sequence encodes CASSFFRRGALTDTQYF.

The CDR3 nucleotides are TGTGCCAGCAGCCGAGGCTCCAAAAACATTCAGTACTTC. Residues: CASSRGSKNIQYF. This chain joins TRBV13 and TRBJ2-4; D remains ambiguous. Germline CDR1 reads PRHDT; CDR2 reads FYEKMQ (reference sequence). Between the trimmed V and J ends, which lost 5 bases and 2 bases, there was a span of 7 bases. The CDR3 is made up of 13 amino acids.